The T cell receptor (beta chain) described here comes from a study of blood T cell repertoires in COVID-19. The CDR3 sequence is 16 residues long. In germline, CDR1 is SGHRS, CDR2 YFSETQ. The V segment lost 0 bases and the J segment 4 bases; nucleotides outside the gene matches: 9. TCRdb keeps only in-frame clones here, not all; method: immunoSEQ multiplex PCR. The sample has 200,000 to 300,000 clones, about 88% seen once. This clonotype was obtained from a man aged 60-69 years who had recovered from COVID-19. The chain is built from TRBV5-1 and TRBJ2-5; 7 nucleotides match TRBD1. The sequenced material came from peripheral blood. The CDR3 DNA is TGCGCCAGCAGCTTGGAGAGGGGGCAGGTCGGAGAGACCCAGTACTTC. Protein product: CASSLERGQVGETQYF.